This T cell receptor (beta chain) was profiled in a study of CD8 T cells in ankylosing spondylitis (dated by TCRdb to the late 2010s). Background on the whole study: The study set out to find disease-linked TCR variants by profiling T cell receptor beta repertoires in ankylosing spondylitis patients and healthy donors. The whole study cohort included about a hundred healthy donors and over 20 ankylosing spondylitis patients. Peripheral blood was sampled, and synovial fluid was also collected from ankylosing spondylitis patients. What the authors observed across the whole study: A CD8+ phenotype was shown by the disease-linked clones, which were found at relatively low frequencies in peripheral blood. Blood from ankylosing spondylitis patients appeared to be characterized by a TCR beta motif made up of several highly homologous amino acid variants. Some TCR beta motif variants had previously been reported in synovial fluid and blood of reactive arthritis patients, which suggested common disease-initiation mechanisms. The disease-linked clones were reported as significantly enriched in matched synovial fluid samples from ankylosing spondylitis patients.

V is pared back by 7 bases and J by 1 base, with 19 bases lying between the germline termini. CDR1 MNHNS and CDR2 SASEGT were looked up in the germline V gene. CDR3 length: 16 amino acids, cysteine to phenylalanine. The kept DNA is CDR3 alone, 48 bases in frame from the first base. Sequenced using an Illumina HiSeq 2500. TCR beta libraries were prepared by quantitative 5'-RACE with molecular barcodes. On the study's bioinformatics: Disease-linked TCR variants were identified with a new computational method built on a probabilistic model of VDJ rearrangement. Clones were called with MiXCR by TCRdb after fastp trimmed the public reads at Q25, and only in-frame beta chains were retained. Entries are consolidated by CDR3 protein sequence, retaining the most common genes and DNA. TCRdb's processing, not the study's, gives the V and J calls here. In all, the sample holds around 540,000 distinct CDR3 sequences, and about 13% of those were seen once. Approximately 6.2% of the sample comes from the top ten.

Concerning this clonotype: Its antigen target is currently unknown. Within one base of it there is no much larger clone, and no base qualities were kept.

The chain is assembled from TRBV6-1 and TRBJ1-1, with a tentative D gene TRBD1 over 5 matching bases. The sample was blood, either unsorted or a sorted T cell fraction (not recorded which). The TCR originated in a male donor with ankylosing spondylitis. CDR3 reads: CASTPDRGGKNTEAFF. The sequence in DNA is TGTGCCAGCACCCCAGATCGGGGGGGGAAGAACACTGAAGCTTTCTTT.